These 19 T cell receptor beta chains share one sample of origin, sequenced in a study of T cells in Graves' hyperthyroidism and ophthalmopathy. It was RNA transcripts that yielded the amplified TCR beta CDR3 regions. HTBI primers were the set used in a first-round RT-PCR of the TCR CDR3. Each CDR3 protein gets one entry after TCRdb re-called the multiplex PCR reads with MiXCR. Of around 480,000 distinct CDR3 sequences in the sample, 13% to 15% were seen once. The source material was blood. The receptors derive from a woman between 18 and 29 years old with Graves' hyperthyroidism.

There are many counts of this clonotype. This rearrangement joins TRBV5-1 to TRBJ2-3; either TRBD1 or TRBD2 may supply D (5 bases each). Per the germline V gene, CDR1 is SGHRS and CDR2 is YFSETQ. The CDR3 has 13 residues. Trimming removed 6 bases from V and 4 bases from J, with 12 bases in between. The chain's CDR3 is CASTRGAADTQYF. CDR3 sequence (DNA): TGCGCCAGCACGAGAGGGGCTGCAGATACGCAGTATTTT. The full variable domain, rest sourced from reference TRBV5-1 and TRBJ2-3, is KAGVTQTPRYLIKTRGQQVTLSCSPISGHRSVSWYQQTPGQGLQFLFEYFSETQRNKGNFPGRFSGRQFSNSRSEMNVSTLELGDSALYLCASTRGAADTQYFGPGTRLTVL.

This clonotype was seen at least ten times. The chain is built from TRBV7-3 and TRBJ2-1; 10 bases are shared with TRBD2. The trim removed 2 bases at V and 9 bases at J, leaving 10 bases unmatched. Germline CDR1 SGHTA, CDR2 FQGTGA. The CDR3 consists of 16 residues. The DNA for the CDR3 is TGTGCCAGCAGCTTAGGGGCTAGCGGGAGTGAGAGTGAGCAGTTCTTC. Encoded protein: CASSLGASGSESEQFF.

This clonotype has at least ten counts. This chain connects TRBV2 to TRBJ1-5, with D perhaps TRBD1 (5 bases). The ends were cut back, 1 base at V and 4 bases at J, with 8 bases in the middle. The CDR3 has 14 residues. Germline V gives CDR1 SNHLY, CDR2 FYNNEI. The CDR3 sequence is CASSEEAGNQPQHF. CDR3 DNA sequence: TGTGCCAGCAGTGAAGAGGCAGGGAATCAGCCCCAGCATTTT. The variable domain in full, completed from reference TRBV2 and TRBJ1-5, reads EPEVTQTPSHQVTQMGQEVILRCVPISNHLYFYWYRQILGQKVEFLVSFYNNEISEKSEIFDDQFSVERPDGSNFTLKIRSTKLEDSAMYFCASSEEAGNQPQHFGDGTRLSIL.

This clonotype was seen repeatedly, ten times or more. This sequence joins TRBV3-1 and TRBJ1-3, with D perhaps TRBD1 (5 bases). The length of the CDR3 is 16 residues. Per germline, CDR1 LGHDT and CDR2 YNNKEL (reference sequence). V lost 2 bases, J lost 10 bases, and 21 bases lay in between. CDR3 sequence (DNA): TGTGCCAGCAGCCAAAACCCGGTCGCAGGGTTTGAAACCATATATTTT. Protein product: CASSQNPVAGFETIYF. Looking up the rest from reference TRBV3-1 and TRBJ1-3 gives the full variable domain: DTAVSQTPKYLVTQMGNDKSIKCEQNLGHDTMYWYKQDSKKFLKIMFSYNNKELIINETVPNRFSPKSPDKAHLNLHINSLELGDSAVYFCASSQNPVAGFETIYFGEGSWLTVV.

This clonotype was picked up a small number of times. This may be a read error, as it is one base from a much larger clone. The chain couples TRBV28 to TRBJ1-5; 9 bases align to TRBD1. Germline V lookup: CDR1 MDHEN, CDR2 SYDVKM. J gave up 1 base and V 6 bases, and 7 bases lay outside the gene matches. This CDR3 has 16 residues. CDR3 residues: CASSRQGGRSNQPQHF. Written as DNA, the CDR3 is TGTGCCAGCAGCAGACAGGGGGGTAGGAGCAATCAGCCCCAGCATTTT. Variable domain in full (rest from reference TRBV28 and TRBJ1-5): DVKVTQSSRYLVKRTGEKVFLECVQDMDHENMFWYRQDPGLGLRLIYFSYDVKMKEKGDIPEGYSVSREKKERFSLILESASTNQTSMYLCASSRQGGRSNQPQHFGDGTRLSIL.

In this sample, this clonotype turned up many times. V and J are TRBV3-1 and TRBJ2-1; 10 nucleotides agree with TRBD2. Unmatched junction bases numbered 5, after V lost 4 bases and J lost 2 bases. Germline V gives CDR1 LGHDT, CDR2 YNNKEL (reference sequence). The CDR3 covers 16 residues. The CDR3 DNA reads TGTGCCAGCAGCCCCCGGCTAGCGGGGGCCTACAATGAGCAGTTCTTC. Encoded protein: CASSPRLAGAYNEQFF.

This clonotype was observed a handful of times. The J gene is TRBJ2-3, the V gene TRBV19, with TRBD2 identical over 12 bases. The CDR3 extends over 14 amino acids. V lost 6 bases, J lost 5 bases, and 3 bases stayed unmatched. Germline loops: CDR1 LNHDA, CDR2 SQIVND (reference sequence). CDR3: CASSLAGGRDTQYF. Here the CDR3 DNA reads TGTGCCAGTAGCCTAGCGGGAGGGCGAGATACGCAGTATTTT.

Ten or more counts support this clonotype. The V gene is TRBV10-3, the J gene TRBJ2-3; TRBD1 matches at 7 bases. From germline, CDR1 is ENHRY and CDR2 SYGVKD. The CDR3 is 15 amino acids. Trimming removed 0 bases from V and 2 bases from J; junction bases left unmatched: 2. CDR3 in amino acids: CAISESGGATDTQYF. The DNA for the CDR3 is TGTGCCATCAGTGAGTCAGGGGGCGCCACAGATACGCAGTATTTT.

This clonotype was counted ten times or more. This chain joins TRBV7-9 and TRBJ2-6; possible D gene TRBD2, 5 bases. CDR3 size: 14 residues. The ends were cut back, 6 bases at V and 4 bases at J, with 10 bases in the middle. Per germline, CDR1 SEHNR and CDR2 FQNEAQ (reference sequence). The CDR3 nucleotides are TGTGCCAGCAGTGGTTGGAGGGGGGCCAACGTCCTGACTTTC. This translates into CASSGWRGANVLTF.

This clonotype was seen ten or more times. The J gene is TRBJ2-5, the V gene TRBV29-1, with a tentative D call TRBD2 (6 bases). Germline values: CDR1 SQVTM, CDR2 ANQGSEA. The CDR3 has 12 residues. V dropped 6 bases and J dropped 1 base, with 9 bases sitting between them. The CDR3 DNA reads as TGCAGCGTGGTAGCGGCCCAAGAGACCCAGTACTTC. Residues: CSVVAAQETQYF.

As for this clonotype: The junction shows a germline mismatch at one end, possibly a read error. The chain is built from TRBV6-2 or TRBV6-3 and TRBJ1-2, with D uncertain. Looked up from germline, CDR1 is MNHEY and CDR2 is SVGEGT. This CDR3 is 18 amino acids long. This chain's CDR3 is CAISKTHTNSAYFYGYTF. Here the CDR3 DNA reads TGTGCCATCAGTAAGACACACACCAACAGCGCCTACTTCTATGGCTACACCTTC.

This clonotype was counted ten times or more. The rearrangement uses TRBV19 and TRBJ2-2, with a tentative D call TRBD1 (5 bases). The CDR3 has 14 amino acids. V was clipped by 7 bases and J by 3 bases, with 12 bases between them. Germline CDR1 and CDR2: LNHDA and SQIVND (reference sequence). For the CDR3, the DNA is TGTGCCAGTACACCGTGGGGCCACACCGGGGAGCTGTTTTTT. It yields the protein CASTPWGHTGELFF.

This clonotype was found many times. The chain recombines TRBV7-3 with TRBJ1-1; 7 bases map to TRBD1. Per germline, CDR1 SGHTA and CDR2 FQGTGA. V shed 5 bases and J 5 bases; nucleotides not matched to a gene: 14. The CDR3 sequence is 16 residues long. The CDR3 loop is CASSMTGTSPATEAFF. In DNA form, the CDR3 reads TGTGCCAGCAGCATGACAGGGACATCGCCGGCGACTGAAGCTTTCTTT.

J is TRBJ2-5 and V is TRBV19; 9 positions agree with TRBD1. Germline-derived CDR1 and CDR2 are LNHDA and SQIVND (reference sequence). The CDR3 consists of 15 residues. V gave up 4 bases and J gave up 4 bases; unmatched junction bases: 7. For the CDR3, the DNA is TGTGCCAGTAGTACCTGGACAGGGGCTAGAGAGACCCAGTACTTC. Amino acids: CASSTWTGARETQYF.

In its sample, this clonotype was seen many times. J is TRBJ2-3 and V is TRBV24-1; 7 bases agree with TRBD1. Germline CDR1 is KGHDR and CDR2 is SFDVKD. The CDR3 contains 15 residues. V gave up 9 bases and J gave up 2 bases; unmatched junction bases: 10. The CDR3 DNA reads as TGTGCCACCGCTCCATCGACAGGGAACACAGATACGCAGTATTTT. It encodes CATAPSTGNTDTQYF.

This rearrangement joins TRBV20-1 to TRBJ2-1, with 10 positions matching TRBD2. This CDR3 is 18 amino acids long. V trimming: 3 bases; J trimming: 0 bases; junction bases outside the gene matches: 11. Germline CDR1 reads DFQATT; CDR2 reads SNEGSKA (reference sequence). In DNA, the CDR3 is TGCAGTGCTAGTGATAGTGGGGCTAGCGGGGGCTCCTACAATGAGCAGTTCTTC. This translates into CSASDSGASGGSYNEQFF.

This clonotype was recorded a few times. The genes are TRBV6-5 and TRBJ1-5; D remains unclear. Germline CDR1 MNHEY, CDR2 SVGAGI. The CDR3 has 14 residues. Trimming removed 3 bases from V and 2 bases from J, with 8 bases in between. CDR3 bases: TGTGCCAGCAGTTATTATCTGGGCAATCAGCCCCAGCATTTT. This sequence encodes CASSYYLGNQPQHF.

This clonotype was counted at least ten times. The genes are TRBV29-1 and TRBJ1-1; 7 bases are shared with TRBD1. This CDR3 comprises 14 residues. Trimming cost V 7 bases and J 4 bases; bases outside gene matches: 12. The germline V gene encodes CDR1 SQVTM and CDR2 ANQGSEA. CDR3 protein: CSARQGAMGTEAFF. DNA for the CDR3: TGCAGCGCCCGACAGGGTGCAATGGGCACTGAAGCTTTCTTT.

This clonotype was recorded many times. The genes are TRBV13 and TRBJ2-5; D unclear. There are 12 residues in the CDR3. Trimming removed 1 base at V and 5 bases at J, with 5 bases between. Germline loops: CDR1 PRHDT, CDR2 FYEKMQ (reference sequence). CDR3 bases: TGTGCCAGCAGCTTAGTGAAGGAGACCCAGTACTTC. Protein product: CASSLVKETQYF.